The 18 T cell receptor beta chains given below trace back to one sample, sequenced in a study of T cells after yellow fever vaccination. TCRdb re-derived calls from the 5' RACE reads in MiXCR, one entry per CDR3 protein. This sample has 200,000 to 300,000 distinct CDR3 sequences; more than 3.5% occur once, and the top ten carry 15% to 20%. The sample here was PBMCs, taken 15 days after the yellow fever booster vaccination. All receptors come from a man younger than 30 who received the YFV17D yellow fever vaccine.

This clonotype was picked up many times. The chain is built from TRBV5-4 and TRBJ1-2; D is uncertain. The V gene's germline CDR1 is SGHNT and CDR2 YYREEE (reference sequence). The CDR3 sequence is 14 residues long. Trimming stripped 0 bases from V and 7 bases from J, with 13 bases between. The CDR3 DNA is TGTGCCAGCAGCTTGGGAAGGAGTTACTCTGGCTACACCTTC. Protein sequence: CASSLGRSYSGYTF.

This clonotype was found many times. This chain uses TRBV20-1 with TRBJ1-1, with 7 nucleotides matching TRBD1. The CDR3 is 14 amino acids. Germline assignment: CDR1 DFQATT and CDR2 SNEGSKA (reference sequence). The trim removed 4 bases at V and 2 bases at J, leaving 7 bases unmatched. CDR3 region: CSATSRQGNTEAFF. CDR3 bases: TGCAGTGCTACCAGCCGACAGGGCAACACTGAAGCTTTCTTT.

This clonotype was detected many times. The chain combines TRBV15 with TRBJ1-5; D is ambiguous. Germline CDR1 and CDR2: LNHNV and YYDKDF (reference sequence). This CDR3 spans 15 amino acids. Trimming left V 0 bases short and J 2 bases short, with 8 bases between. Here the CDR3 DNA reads TGTGCCACCAGCAGAGACAAATTAGGCAATCAGCCCCAGCATTTT. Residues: CATSRDKLGNQPQHF.

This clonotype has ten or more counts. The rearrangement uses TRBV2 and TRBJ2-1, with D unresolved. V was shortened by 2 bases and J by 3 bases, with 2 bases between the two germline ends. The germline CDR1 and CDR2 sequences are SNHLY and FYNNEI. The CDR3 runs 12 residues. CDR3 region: CASSENYNEQFF. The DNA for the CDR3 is TGTGCCAGCAGTGAAAACTACAATGAGCAGTTCTTC.

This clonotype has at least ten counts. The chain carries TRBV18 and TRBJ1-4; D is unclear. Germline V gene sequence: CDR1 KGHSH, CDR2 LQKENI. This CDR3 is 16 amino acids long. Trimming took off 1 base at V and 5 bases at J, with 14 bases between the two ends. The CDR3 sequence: CASSPRVVAGNEKLFF. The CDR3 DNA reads TGTGCCAGCTCACCACGGGTTGTCGCGGGAAATGAAAAACTGTTTTTT.

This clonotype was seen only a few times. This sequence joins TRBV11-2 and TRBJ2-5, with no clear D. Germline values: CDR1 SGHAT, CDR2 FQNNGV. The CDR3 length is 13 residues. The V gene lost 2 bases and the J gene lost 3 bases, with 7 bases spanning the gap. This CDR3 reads CASSLSAKETQYF. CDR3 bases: TGTGCCAGCAGCTTAAGCGCGAAAGAGACCCAGTACTTC.

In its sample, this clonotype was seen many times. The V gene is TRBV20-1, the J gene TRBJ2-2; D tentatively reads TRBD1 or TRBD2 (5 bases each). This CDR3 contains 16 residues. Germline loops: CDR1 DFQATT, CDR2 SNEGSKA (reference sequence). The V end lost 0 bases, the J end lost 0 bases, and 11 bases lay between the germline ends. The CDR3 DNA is TGCAGTGCTAGAGATCCGAGGGGCCCGAACACCGGGGAGCTGTTTTTT. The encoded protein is CSARDPRGPNTGELFF.

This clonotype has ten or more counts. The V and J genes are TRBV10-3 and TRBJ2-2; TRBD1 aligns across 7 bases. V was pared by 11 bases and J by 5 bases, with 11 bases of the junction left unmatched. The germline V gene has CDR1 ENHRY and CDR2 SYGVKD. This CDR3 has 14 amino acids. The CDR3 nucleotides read TGTGCCGCCCGAGACAGGGAGAGGACCGGGGAGCTGTTTTTT. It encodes CAARDRERTGELFF.

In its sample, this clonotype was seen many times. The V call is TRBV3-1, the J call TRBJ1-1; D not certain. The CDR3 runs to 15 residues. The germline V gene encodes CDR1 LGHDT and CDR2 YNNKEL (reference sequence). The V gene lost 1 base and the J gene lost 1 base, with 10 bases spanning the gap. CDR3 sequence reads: CASSQGVFGNTEAFF. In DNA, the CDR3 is TGTGCCAGCAGCCAAGGAGTTTTCGGGAACACTGAAGCTTTCTTT.

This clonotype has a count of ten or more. The CDR3 nucleotides read TGTGCCAGCAGCTTTTCGTCAACCGGGCGAGATACGCAGTATTTT. As protein: CASSFSSTGRDTQYF. This chain uses TRBV7-3 with TRBJ2-3; D gene ambiguous. This CDR3 comprises 15 residues. Per the germline V gene, CDR1 is SGHTA and CDR2 is FQGTGA. Trimming took off 3 bases at V and 5 bases at J, with 15 bases between the two ends.

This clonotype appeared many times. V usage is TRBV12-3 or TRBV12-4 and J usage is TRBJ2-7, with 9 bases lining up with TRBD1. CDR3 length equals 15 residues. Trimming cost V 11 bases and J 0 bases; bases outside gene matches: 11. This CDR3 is CAGHHTGGLSYEQYF. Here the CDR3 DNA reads TGTGCCGGCCACCACACAGGGGGCCTCTCCTACGAGCAGTACTTC.

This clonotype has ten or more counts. In DNA form, the CDR3 reads TGTGCCAGCAGCTCGCCGCTGGGACAGCCCCATAAATCTAACTATGGCTACACCTTC. Translating it yields CASSSPLGQPHKSNYGYTF. The V gene is TRBV7-2, the J gene TRBJ1-2, with 7 bases that match TRBD1. V lost 4 bases to trimming and J lost 0 bases; unmatched junction nucleotides: 17. The CDR3 has 19 amino acids. Germline CDR1 is SGHTA and CDR2 is FQGNSA.

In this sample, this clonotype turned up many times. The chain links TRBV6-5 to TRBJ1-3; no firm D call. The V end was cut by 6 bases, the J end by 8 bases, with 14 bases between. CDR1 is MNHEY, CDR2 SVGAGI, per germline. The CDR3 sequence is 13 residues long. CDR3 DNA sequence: TGTGCCAGCAGCAACGAGGAAGGTTACACCATATATTTT. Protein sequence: CASSNEEGYTIYF.

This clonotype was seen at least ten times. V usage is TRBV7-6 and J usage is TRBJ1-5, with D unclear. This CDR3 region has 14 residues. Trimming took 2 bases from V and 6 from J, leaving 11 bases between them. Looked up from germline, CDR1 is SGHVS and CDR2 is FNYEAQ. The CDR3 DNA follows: TGTGCCAGCAGCTTATCGATGGATAGTCAGCCCCAGCATTTT. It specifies CASSLSMDSQPQHF. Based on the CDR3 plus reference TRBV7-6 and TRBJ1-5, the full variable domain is GAGVSQSPRYKVTKRGQDVALRCDPISGHVSLYWYRQALGQGPEFLTYFNYEAQQDKSGLPNDRFSAERPEGSISTLTIQRTEQRDSAMYRCASSLSMDSQPQHFGDGTRLSIL.

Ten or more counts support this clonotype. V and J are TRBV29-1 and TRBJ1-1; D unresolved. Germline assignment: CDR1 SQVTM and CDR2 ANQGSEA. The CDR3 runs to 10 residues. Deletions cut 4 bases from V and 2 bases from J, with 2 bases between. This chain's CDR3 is CSVVNTEAFF. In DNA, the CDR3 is TGCAGCGTTGTAAACACTGAAGCTTTCTTT.

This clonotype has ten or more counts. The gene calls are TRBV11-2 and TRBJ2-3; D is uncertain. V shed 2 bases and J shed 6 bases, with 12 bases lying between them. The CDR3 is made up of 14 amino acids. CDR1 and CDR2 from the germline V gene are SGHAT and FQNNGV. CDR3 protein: CASSLLVLSDTQYF. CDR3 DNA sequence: TGTGCCAGCAGCTTACTGGTCCTATCGGATACGCAGTATTTT.

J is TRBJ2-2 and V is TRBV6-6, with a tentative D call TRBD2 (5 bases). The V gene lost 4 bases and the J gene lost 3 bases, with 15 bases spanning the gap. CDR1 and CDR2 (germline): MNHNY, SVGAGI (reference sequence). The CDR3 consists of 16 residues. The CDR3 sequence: CASSLPGSSYTGELFF. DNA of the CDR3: TGTGCCAGCAGTTTACCGGGGTCATCATACACCGGGGAGCTGTTTTTT.

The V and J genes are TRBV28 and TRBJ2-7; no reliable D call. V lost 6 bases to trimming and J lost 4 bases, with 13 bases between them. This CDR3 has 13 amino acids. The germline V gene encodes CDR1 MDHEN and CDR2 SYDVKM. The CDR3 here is CASSWTSRYEQYF. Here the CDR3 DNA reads TGTGCCAGCAGCTGGACCTCCCGATACGAGCAGTACTTC.